These 15 T cell receptor beta chains originate from one sample sequenced in a study of T-cell reconstitution after alpha-beta-depleted transplantation in children. Preparation of the TCRbeta library used unique molecular identifiers. TCRdb redid the calling of the PCR reads with MiXCR, one entry per CDR3 protein. The table has hundreds of thousands of distinct CDR3 sequences, 15% to 20% seen once. Sequences were derived from PBMCs, mostly from graft donor cells, sampled 360 days after TCRalphabeta/CD19-depleted stem cell transplant. The source of these receptors is a boy less than two years old who had a stem cell transplant for Wiskott-Aldrich syndrome, so the T cells may come from the graft donor.

Turning to this clonotype: Possible read error: a much larger clone is one base away. V and J are TRBV7-2 and TRBJ1-2, with TRBD1 as a possible D gene (6 bases). CDR3 length equals 14 residues. With 7 bases removed from V and 4 bases from J, the gap between germline ends came to 16 bases. Germline-derived CDR1 and CDR2 are SGHTA and FQGNSA. The CDR3: CASNITTGPYGYTF. CDR3 DNA sequence: TGTGCCAGCAACATTACGACAGGACCCTATGGCTACACCTTC.

A few counts support this clonotype. The rearrangement links TRBV5-1 to TRBJ2-1; 8 positions match TRBD1. This CDR3 contains 13 residues. Losses at the gene ends were 5 bases for V and 8 bases for J; bases not matched to a gene: 6. Looked up from germline, CDR1 is SGHRS and CDR2 is YFSETQ. The CDR3 region is CASRIDRGDEQFF. The DNA for the CDR3 is TGCGCCAGCAGGATCGACAGGGGTGATGAGCAGTTCTTC. Full variable domain (remainder filled in from reference TRBV5-1 and TRBJ2-1): KAGVTQTPRYLIKTRGQQVTLSCSPISGHRSVSWYQQTPGQGLQFLFEYFSETQRNKGNFPGRFSGRQFSNSRSEMNVSTLELGDSALYLCASRIDRGDEQFFGPGTRLTVL.

The chain carries TRBV3-1 and TRBJ2-1; 9 positions agree with TRBD1. There are 16 residues in the CDR3. V dropped 5 bases and J dropped 4; count of bases not matched to a gene: 9. The germline V gene encodes CDR1 LGHDT and CDR2 YNNKEL (reference sequence). The CDR3 coding sequence is TGTGCCAGCAGCTTACCTTCCGGGACAGGGTACAATGAGCAGTTCTTC. Protein product: CASSLPSGTGYNEQFF.

The sample holds a few counts of this clonotype. The V gene is TRBV20-1, the J gene TRBJ2-3, with unresolved D. Trimming stripped 5 bases from V and 0 bases from J, with 15 bases between. Germline V gene lookup returns CDR1 DFQATT and CDR2 SNEGSKA (reference sequence). The CDR3 spans 15 residues. This CDR3 is CSAHLRALSTDTQYF. DNA for the CDR3: TGCAGTGCTCACTTGAGAGCGCTTAGCACAGATACGCAGTATTTT.

This chain uses TRBV29-1 with TRBJ1-2; 8 bases fit TRBD1. The CDR3 runs 17 residues. Trimming removed 1 base from V and 0 bases from J; junction bases left unmatched: 10. CDR1 and CDR2 from the germline V gene are SQVTM and ANQGSEA. In nucleotides, the CDR3 is TGCAGCGTTGAAGTACGCCAGGGGGACAGGCCTAACTATGGCTACACCTTC. This codes for CSVEVRQGDRPNYGYTF.

This clonotype was counted at least ten times. V usage is TRBV20-1 and J usage is TRBJ1-1; D may be TRBD1 (6 bases). Per germline, CDR1 DFQATT and CDR2 SNEGSKA (reference sequence). Trimming removed 5 bases at V and 7 bases at J, with 11 bases between. CDR3 length: 11 amino acids. This CDR3 is CSAGQTFEAFF. CDR3 DNA sequence: TGCAGTGCTGGACAGACCTTTGAAGCTTTCTTT.

This clonotype was detected only a few times. This chain links TRBV4-3 with TRBJ2-1; 7 bases align to TRBD1. The CDR3 contains 15 residues. Unmatched junction bases numbered 6, after V lost 3 bases and J lost 4 bases. Germline V CDR1 and CDR2: LGHNA, YSLEER. In nucleotides, the CDR3 is TGCGCCAGCAGCCAGACAGGGATTGCATACAATGAGCAGTTCTTC. It yields the protein CASSQTGIAYNEQFF.

The chain links TRBV12-3 or TRBV12-4 to TRBJ2-5; perhaps TRBD2 as D (7 bases). This CDR3 spans 15 amino acids. V lost 6 bases and J lost 6, with 20 bases in between. Written as DNA, the CDR3 is TGTGCCAGCAGCCCGGGGGGAAAACGGGGGCAGACCCAGTACTTC. Amino acid sequence: CASSPGGKRGQTQYF.

This clonotype was detected only a few times. Written as DNA, the CDR3 is TGCAGTGCTAGAGGGGTGGTCCCAGCCGGGGAGCTGTTTTTT. Translating it yields CSARGVVPAGELFF. The genes are TRBV20-1 and TRBJ2-2, with no clear D. This CDR3 contains 14 residues. V was trimmed by 1 base and J by 6 bases, leaving 12 bases between them. Germline CDR1 DFQATT, CDR2 SNEGSKA (reference sequence).

A note on this clonotype: The conserved final phenylalanine or tryptophan is absent from the CDR3, which likely points to a read error. The rearrangement links TRBV5-5 to TRBJ2-3; D is uncertain. The V and J ends lost 1 base and 6 bases respectively, with 9 bases between them. The germline gives CDR1 SGHKS, CDR2 YYEKEE (reference sequence). This CDR3 region has 13 residues. In DNA, the CDR3 is TGTGCCAGCAGCTTGATCCGAGCGGATACGCAGTATCTT. Its protein is CASSLIRADTQYL.

This chain connects TRBV7-8 to TRBJ2-2; 8 bases line up with TRBD1. CDR1 is SGHVS, CDR2 FQNEAQ, per germline. Trimming took 4 bases from V and 3 from J; bases not matched to a gene: 10. The CDR3 contains 17 residues. The chain's CDR3 is CASSSLPGGFDTGELFF. The CDR3 region has the DNA TGTGCCAGCAGCTCCCTCCCAGGGGGCTTTGACACCGGGGAGCTGTTTTTT.

This clonotype has a handful of counts. The chain has TRBV2 and TRBJ2-5, with 7 positions matching TRBD1. The CDR3 spans 14 residues. Germline values: CDR1 SNHLY, CDR2 FYNNEI. Losses at the gene ends were 3 bases for V and 9 bases for J; bases not matched to a gene: 10. The chain's CDR3 is CASSDPLTGPAQYF. The CDR3 DNA follows: TGTGCCAGCAGTGACCCGTTGACAGGGCCGGCCCAGTACTTC. The full variable domain, its missing parts supplied by reference TRBV2 and TRBJ2-5, is EPEVTQTPSHQVTQMGQEVILRCVPISNHLYFYWYRQILGQKVEFLVSFYNNEISEKSEIFDDQFSVERPDGSNFTLKIRSTKLEDSAMYFCASSDPLTGPAQYFGPGTRLLVL.

The chain combines TRBV6-2 or TRBV6-3 with TRBJ2-1; 14 bases match TRBD2. The CDR3 extends over 21 amino acids. Germline V gene data show CDR1 as MNHEY and CDR2 as SVGEGT. With 4 bases clipped from V and 0 bases from J, the junction kept 14 bases outside the gene matches. The CDR3 coding sequence is TGTGCCAGCAGTTCCTACACCGGGACTAGCGGGAGAGTTGGCTCCTACAATGAGCAGTTCTTC. This codes for CASSSYTGTSGRVGSYNEQFF.

The chain employs TRBV11-3 and TRBJ2-4, with D tentatively TRBD1 (6 bases). V dropped 2 bases and J dropped 12 bases, with 14 bases sitting between them. CDR1 and CDR2 (germline): SGHNT, YENEEA. CDR3 length equals 13 residues. The CDR3 DNA reads TGTGCCAGCAGCTTACCAGGACAGCCGGGTCAGTACTTC. Its protein product is CASSLPGQPGQYF.

The chain joins TRBV5-5 to TRBJ1-5; no clear D gene. V was clipped by 4 bases and J by 6 bases, with 11 bases between them. Germline values: CDR1 SGHKS, CDR2 YYEKEE (reference sequence). The CDR3 has 13 amino acids. The CDR3 DNA follows: TGTGCCAGCAGCCGACTAGAGGGTCAGCCCCAGCATTTT. Residues: CASSRLEGQPQHF.